These T cell receptor beta chains were read from a single sample in a study of post-analysis software for immune sequencing data. TCRdb reprocessed the PCR reads with MiXCR, giving one entry per CDR3 protein. The profile shows some 800,000 distinct CDR3 sequences, roughly 50% of them singletons. The sample taken for sequencing was blood. The receptors shown here come from a girl aged 10-17 years with multiple sclerosis. CDR3s include the opening cysteine and the closing phenylalanine or tryptophan. D genes are given only for firm matches. Some rows have no size entry. The others give once, few or many, or a class for an expanded clone.

V	size	J	D	CDR3	DNA
TRBV15	few	TRBJ2-5	NA	CATSREMGSQETQYF	TGTGCCACCAGCAGAGAAATGGGGTCCCAAGAGACCCAGTACTTC
TRBV7-2	NA	TRBJ2-7	TRBD2	CASSALAAGYEQYF	TGTGCCAGCAGCGCCCTAGCGGCGGGTTACGAGCAGTACTTC
TRBV20-1	NA	TRBJ2-1	NA	CSARRTDNEQFF	TGCAGTGCCAGAAGGACAGACAATGAGCAGTTCTTC
TRBV14	NA	TRBJ2-1	NA	CASSMSASYNEQFF	TGTGCCAGCAGCATGAGCGCCTCCTACAATGAGCAGTTCTTC
TRBV7-3	few	TRBJ2-3	TRBD1	CASSLTLQGADTQYF	TGTGCCAGCAGCTTAACTCTCCAGGGGGCAGATACGCAGTATTTT
TRBV12-3/TRBV12-4	many	TRBJ1-2	NA	CASSPGGANYGYTF	TGTGCCAGCAGCCCCGGGGGGGCCAACTATGGCTACACCTTC
TRBV11-2	NA	TRBJ2-1	NA	CASSPEQWPYNEQFF	TGTGCCAGCAGCCCCGAGCAGTGGCCCTACAATGAGCAGTTCTTC
TRBV12-3/TRBV12-4	few	TRBJ1-2	TRBD1	CASSLTGASNYGYTF	TGTGCCAGCAGTCTTACAGGGGCCTCAAACTATGGCTACACCTTC
TRBV6-4	few	TRBJ2-5	TRBD1	CASSGPYRGRRGSREQETQYF	TGTGCCAGCAGTGGCCCCTACAGGGGGCGTCGGGGTTCGAGGGAACAAGAGACCCAGTACTTC
TRBV20-1	NA	TRBJ1-4	TRBD1	CSARTGGKEKLFF	TGCAGTGCTCGGACAGGGGGAAAGGAAAAACTGTTTTTT
TRBV18	NA	TRBJ2-5	NA	CASSKGEEETQYF	TGTGCCAGCTCCAAAGGGGAGGAAGAGACCCAGTACTTC
TRBV7-9	NA	TRBJ1-2	TRBD1	CASSSAWTGPNYGYTF	TGTGCCAGCAGCTCCGCGTGGACAGGGCCGAACTATGGCTACACCTTC
TRBV29-1	NA	TRBJ2-3	NA	CSVDGGISTDTQYF	TGCAGCGTTGACGGTGGGATTAGCACAGATACGCAGTATTTT
TRBV12-3/TRBV12-4	NA	TRBJ2-5	TRBD1	CASSFGTGVTQYF	TGTGCCAGCAGTTTCGGGACAGGGGTGACCCAGTACTTC
TRBV11-2	NA	TRBJ2-7	NA	CASSLASTAVAYEQYF	TGTGCCAGCAGCTTAGCATCGACAGCCGTTGCCTACGAGCAGTACTTC
TRBV5-5	NA	TRBJ1-5	NA	CASSVYWEGNQPQHF	TGTGCCAGCAGTGTCTACTGGGAGGGCAATCAGCCCCAGCATTTT
TRBV20-1	few	TRBJ2-1	TRBD2	CSARDSGTSNEQFF	TGCAGTGCTAGAGACTCCGGGACTAGCAATGAGCAGTTCTTC
TRBV5-1	few	TRBJ2-7	NA	CASSFVGATYEQYF	TGCGCCAGCAGCTTCGTGGGAGCGACCTACGAGCAGTACTTC
TRBV29-1	few	TRBJ2-1	TRBD2	CSVVGNGAGGGGEQFF	TGCAGCGTTGTGGGAAATGGAGCGGGAGGGGGGGGTGAGCAGTTCTTC
TRBV12-3/TRBV12-4	NA	TRBJ2-1	TRBD2	CATQTRLAAYNEQFF	TGTGCCACTCAAACCAGACTAGCGGCGTACAATGAGCAGTTCTTC
TRBV28	NA	TRBJ2-1	TRBD1	CASSLGTGFINEQFF	TGTGCCAGCAGTTTGGGGACAGGGTTCATCAATGAGCAGTTCTTC
TRBV6-5	few	TRBJ2-1	NA	CASSDVYRRQFF	TGTGCCAGCAGTGATGTATACAGGCGGCAGTTCTTC
TRBV12-5	NA	TRBJ1-2	NA	CASLLGGAYGYTF	TGTGCTAGCCTCTTAGGGGGGGCCTATGGCTACACCTTC
TRBV20-1	NA	TRBJ2-7	NA	CSARARQFEQYF	TGCAGTGCTAGGGCCAGACAGTTCGAGCAGTACTTC
TRBV6-2/TRBV6-3	few	TRBJ2-7	NA	CASRGPSSYEQYF	TGTGCCAGCAGAGGCCCCAGCTCCTACGAGCAGTACTTC
TRBV4-3	NA	TRBJ2-1	TRBD2	CASSQGPAGYNEQFF	TGCGCCAGCAGCCAAGGGCCAGCGGGGTACAATGAGCAGTTCTTC
TRBV14	NA	TRBJ2-1	NA	CASSQESWLAQRRQFF	TGTGCCAGCAGCCAAGAAAGTTGGCTAGCCCAACGGAGGCAGTTCTTC
TRBV7-9	few	TRBJ2-1	NA	CASNGVYNEQFF	TGTGCCAGCAATGGCGTATACAATGAGCAGTTCTTC
TRBV11-1	NA	TRBJ2-3	NA	CASSLIGGTSTDTQYF	TGTGCCAGCAGCTTGATTGGCGGTACCAGCACAGATACGCAGTATTTT
TRBV5-1	NA	TRBJ2-3	NA	CASSSYPTWDTQYF	TGCGCCAGCAGCTCGTACCCGACTTGGGATACGCAGTATTTT
TRBV5-4	few	TRBJ2-3	NA	CASSLSAGTDTQYF	TGTGCCAGCAGCTTGTCGGCAGGCACAGATACGCAGTATTTT
TRBV5-1	NA	TRBJ2-3	TRBD1	CASSYRGSSTDTQYF	TGCGCCAGCAGCTACAGGGGTTCTAGCACAGATACGCAGTATTTT
TRBV29-1	few	TRBJ1-2	TRBD1	CSARDSLYGYTF	TGCAGCGCACGGGACAGCCTCTATGGCTACACCTTC
TRBV9	once	TRBJ2-3	NA	CASGIRGGGSRYPDTQYF	TGTGCCAGCGGAATCCGTGGCGGTGGTAGCAGGTACCCAGATACGCAGTATTTT
TRBV6-6	NA	TRBJ2-7	TRBD1	CASSLGQESYEQYF	TGTGCCAGCAGTTTGGGACAGGAAAGCTACGAGCAGTACTTC
TRBV13	NA	TRBJ2-5	NA	CASSKIGNQETQYF	TGTGCCAGCAGCAAGATAGGAAATCAAGAGACCCAGTACTTC
TRBV5-1	NA	TRBJ2-7	TRBD2	CASSLVRERPIGYNEQYF	TGCGCCAGCAGCTTGGTGCGGGAGCGCCCCATAGGGTACAATGAGCAGTACTTC
TRBV6-5	once	TRBJ1-4	NA	CASSYGGGTEKLFF	TGTGCCAGCAGTTACGGAGGGGGGACTGAAAAACTGTTTTTT
TRBV27	once	TRBJ2-5	NA	CASSKDYRGGEQYF	TGTGCCAGCAGTAAGGACTACAGGGGTGGAGAGCAGTACTTC
TRBV29-1	NA	TRBJ2-5	NA	CSVGLGQSGGTQYF	TGCAGCGTTGGTTTGGGACAGTCGGGAGGGACCCAGTACTTC